Reported below is one T cell receptor beta chain. What it binds is unknown. The entry originates in a study of a mutant IDH1 vaccine in newly diagnosed glioma. Study at large: Beforehand, treatment had been radiotherapy, temozolomide, or both; the majority received both.

Time point specified: week 11, during vaccination. The study gave 300 ug of mutant IDH1 20-mer peptide per vaccine dose, with topical imiquimod. The donors had new WHO grade 3 or 4 astrocytomas; these were IDH1-mutant and ATRX-lost. The repertoire was sequenced with immunoSEQ multiplex PCR; TCRdb's copy has only in-frame clones and lacks some. The repertoire has about 60,000 clones, 84% of them found once; the top ten carry 3.5% to 4.5%. The V gene's germline CDR1 is ENHRY and CDR2 SYGVKD. The CDR3 is made up of 16 amino acids. V was pared by 0 bases and J by 4 bases, with 8 bases of the junction left unmatched.

This specimen consisted of PBMCs, obtained from a glioma patient whose treatment included an IDH1 peptide vaccine. The V and J genes are TRBV10-3 and TRBJ2-5; 7 positions match TRBD1. This TCR derives from a man younger than 45 with glioma. CDR3 in DNA: TGTGCCATCAGTGAGTCGAGGGGGCCGGTGGGAGAGACCCAGTACTTC. This codes for CAISESRGPVGETQYF.